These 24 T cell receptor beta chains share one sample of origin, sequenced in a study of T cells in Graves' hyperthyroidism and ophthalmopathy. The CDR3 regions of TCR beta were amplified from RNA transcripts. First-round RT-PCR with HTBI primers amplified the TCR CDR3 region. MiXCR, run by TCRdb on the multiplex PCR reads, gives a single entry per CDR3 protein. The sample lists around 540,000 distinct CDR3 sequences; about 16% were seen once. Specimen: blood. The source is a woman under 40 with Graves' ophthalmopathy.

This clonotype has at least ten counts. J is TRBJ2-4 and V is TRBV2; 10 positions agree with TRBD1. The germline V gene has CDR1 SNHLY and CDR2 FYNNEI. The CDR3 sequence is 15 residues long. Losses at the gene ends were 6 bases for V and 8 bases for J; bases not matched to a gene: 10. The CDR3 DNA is TGTGCCAGCAGACCCATGACAGGGGGCGTTGACATTCAGTACTTC. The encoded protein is CASRPMTGGVDIQYF.

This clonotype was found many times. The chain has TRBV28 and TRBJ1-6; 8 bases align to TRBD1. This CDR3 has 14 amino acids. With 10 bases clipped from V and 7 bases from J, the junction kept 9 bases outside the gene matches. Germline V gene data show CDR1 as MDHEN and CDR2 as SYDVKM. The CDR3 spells CATIKQGGNSPLHF. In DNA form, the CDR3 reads TGTGCCACCATTAAACAGGGGGGGAATTCACCCCTCCACTTT.

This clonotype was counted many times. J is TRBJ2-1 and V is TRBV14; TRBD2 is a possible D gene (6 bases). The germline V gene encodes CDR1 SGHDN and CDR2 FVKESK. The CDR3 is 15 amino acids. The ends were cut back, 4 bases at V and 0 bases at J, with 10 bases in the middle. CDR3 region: CASSLTSYSYNEQFF. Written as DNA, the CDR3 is TGTGCCAGCAGCCTGACTAGTTACTCCTACAATGAGCAGTTCTTC.

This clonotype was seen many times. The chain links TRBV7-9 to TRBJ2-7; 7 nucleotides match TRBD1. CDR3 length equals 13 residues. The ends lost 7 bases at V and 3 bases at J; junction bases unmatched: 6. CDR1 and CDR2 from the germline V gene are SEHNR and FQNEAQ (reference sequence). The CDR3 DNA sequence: TGTGCCAGCAACCGACAGGGCCACTACGAGCAGTACTTC. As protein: CASNRQGHYEQYF.

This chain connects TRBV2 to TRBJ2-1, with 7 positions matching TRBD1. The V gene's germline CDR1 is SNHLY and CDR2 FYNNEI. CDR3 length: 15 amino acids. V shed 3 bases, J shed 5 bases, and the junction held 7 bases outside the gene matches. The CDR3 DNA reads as TGTGCCAGCAGTGATGTCGGGACAGCCAACAATGAGCAGTTCTTC. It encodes CASSDVGTANNEQFF.

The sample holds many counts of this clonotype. Here the CDR3 reads CASSYGVGVFAEAFF. The DNA for the CDR3 is TGTGCCAGCAGCTATGGGGTCGGGGTTTTCGCTGAAGCTTTCTTT. V is TRBV11-1 and J is TRBJ1-1; D unresolved. Germline V gene lookup returns CDR1 SGHAT and CDR2 FQDESV (reference sequence). This CDR3 is built from 15 residues. V lost 4 bases, J lost 6 bases, and 18 bases lay in between.

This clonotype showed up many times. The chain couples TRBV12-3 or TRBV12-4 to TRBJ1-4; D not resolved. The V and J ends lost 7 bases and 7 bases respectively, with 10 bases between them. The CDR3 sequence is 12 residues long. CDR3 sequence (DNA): TGTGCCAGCACTTTGGGAGGTGAAAAACTGTTTTTT. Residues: CASTLGGEKLFF.

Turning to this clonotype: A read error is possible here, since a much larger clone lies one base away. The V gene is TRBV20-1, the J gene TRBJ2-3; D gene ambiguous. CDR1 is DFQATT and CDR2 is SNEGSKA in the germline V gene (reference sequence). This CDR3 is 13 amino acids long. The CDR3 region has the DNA TGCGGTGCAAGCATATATGGCACAGATACGCAGTATTTT. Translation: CGASIYGTDTQYF.

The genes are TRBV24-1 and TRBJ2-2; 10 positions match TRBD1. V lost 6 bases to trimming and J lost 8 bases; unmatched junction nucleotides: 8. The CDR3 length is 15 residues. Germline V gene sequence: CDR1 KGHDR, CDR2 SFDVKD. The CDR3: CATSLRDRGQGELFF. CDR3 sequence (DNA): TGTGCCACCAGTCTCCGGGACAGGGGCCAGGGGGAGCTGTTTTTT.

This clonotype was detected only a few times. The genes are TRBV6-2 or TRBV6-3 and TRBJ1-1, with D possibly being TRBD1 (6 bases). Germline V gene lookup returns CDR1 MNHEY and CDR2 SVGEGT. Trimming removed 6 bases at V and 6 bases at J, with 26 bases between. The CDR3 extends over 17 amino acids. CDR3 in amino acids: CASSPYRTVAIFAEAFF. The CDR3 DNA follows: TGTGCCAGCAGCCCATACAGGACAGTCGCTATTTTCGCTGAAGCTTTCTTT.

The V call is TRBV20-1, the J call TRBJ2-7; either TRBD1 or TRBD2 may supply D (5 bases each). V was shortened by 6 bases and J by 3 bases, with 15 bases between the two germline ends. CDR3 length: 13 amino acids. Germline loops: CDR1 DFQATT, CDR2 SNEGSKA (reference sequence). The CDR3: CSAEGTANYEQYF. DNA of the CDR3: TGCAGTGCCGAGGGGACCGCAAACTACGAGCAGTACTTC.

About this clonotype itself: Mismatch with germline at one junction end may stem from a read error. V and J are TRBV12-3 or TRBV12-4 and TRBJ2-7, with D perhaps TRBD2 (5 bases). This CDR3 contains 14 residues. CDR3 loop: CASSPSSFRYEQCF. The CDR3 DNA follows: TGTGCCAGCAGTCCCTCTAGCTTTCGGTACGAGCAGTGCTTC.

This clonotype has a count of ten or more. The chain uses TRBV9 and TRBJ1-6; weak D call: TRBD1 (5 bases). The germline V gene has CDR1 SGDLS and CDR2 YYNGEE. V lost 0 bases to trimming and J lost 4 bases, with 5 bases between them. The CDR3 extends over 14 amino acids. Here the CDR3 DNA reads TGTGCCAGCAGCGTAGACAGGTATAATTCACCCCTCCACTTT. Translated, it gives CASSVDRYNSPLHF.

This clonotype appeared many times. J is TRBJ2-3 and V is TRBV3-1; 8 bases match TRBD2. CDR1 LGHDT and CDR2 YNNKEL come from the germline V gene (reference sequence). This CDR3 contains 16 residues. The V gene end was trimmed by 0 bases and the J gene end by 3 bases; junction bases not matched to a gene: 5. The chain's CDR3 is CASSQDMGLVTDTQYF. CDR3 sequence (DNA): TGTGCCAGCAGCCAAGATATGGGACTAGTAACAGATACGCAGTATTTT.

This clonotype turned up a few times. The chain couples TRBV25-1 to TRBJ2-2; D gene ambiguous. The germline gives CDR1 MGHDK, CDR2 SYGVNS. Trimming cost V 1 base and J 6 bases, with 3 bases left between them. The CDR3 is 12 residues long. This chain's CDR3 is CASSELAGELFF. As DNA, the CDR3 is TGTGCCAGCAGTGAATTGGCCGGGGAGCTGTTTTTT. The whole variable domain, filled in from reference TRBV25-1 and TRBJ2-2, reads EADIYQTPRYLVIGTGKKITLECSQTMGHDKMYWYQQDPGMELHLIHYSYGVNSTEKGDLSSESTVSRIRTEHFPLTLESARPSHTSQYLCASSELAGELFFGEGSRLTVL.

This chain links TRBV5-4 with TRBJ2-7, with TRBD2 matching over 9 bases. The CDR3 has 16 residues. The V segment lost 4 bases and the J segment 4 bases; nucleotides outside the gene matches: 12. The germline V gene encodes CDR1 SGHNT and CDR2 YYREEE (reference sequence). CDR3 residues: CASSGGGSGRRYEQYF. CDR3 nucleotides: TGTGCCAGCAGCGGGGGGGGTAGCGGGAGAAGGTACGAGCAGTACTTC. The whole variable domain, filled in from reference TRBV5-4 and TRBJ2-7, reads ETGVTQSPTHLIKTRGQQVTLRCSSQSGHNTVSWYQQALGQGPQFIFQYYREEENGRGNFPPRFSGLQFPNYSSELNVNALELDDSALYLCASSGGGSGRRYEQYFGPGTRLTVT.

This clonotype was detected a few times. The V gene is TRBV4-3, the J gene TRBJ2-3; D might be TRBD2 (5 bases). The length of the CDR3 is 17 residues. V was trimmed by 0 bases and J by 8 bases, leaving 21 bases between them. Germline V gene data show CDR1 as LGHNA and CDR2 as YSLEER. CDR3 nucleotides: TGCGCCAGCAGCCAAGAGAGGGCTGTAGGCCCGGGGTCTACGCAGTATTTT. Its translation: CASSQERAVGPGSTQYF.

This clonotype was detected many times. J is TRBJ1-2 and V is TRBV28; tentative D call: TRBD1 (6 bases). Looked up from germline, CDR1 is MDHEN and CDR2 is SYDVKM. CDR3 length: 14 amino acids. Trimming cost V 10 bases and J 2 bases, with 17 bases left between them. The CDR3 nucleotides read TGTGCCATCAGGACCGATACAGGGAACTATGGCTACACCTTC. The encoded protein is CAIRTDTGNYGYTF.

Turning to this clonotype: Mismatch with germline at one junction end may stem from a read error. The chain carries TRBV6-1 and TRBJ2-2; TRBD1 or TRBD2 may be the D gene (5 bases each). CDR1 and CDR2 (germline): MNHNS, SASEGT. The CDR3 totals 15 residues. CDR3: CASNTREHGAGEQFF. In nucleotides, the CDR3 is TGTGCCAGCAACACCCGCGAACATGGGGCCGGGGAGCAGTTTTTT.

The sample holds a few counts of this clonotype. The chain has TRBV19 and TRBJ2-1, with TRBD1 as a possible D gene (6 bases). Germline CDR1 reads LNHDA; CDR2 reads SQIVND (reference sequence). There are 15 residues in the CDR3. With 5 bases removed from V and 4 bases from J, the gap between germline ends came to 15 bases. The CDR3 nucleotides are TGTGCCAGTAGTCGGGCAGGGGCCCATTACAATGAGCAGTTCTTC. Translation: CASSRAGAHYNEQFF.

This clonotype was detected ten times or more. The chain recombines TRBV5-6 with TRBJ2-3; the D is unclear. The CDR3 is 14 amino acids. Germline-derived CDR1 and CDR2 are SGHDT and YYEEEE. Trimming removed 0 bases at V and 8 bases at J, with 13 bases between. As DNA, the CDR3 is TGTGCCAGCAGCTTGGAGACTCCTCGTGCTACGCAGTATTTT. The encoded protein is CASSLETPRATQYF.

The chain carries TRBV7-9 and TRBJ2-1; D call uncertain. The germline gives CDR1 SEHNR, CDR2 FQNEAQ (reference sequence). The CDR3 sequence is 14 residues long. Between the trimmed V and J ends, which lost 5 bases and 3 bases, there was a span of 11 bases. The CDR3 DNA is TGTGCCAGCAGCCGCCAGGTCAACTACAATGAGCAGTTCTTC. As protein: CASSRQVNYNEQFF.

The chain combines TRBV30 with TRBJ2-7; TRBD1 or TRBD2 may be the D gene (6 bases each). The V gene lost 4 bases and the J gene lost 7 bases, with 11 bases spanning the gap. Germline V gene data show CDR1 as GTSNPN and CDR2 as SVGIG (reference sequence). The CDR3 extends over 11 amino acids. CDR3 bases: TGTGCCTGGACGGGGGCTAATGAGCAGTACTTC. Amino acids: CAWTGANEQYF. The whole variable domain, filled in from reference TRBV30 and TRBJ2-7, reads SQTIHQWPATLVQPVGSPLSLECTVEGTSNPNLYWYRQAAGRGLQLLFYSVGIGQISSEVPQNLSASRPQDRQFILSSKKLLLSDSGFYLCAWTGANEQYFGPGTRLTVT.

CDR3 sequence (DNA): TGTGCCAGCAGCTTTAGTGTAGCGGGGATCAATGAGCAGTTCTTC. It translates to CASSFSVAGINEQFF. The V gene is TRBV7-2, the J gene TRBJ2-1, with 8 bases identical to TRBD2. CDR1 is SGHTA and CDR2 is FQGNSA in the germline V gene. This CDR3 region has 15 residues. The junction had 7 bases not matched to a gene; V was cut back by 3 bases and J by 6 bases.